This T cell receptor beta chain is drawn from a study of beta chain features in type 1 diabetes. Study background: All samples yielded over 95,000,000 examined sorted cells. General study results and limits: Type 1 diabetes patients had TCRB CDR3s that were shorter (moderately but significantly so) in all four CD4+ subsets. The influence of HLA type on TCRB rearrangement stayed undetermined.

Since all of the isolated RNA was reverse transcribed, expressed TCRB transcripts were what got sequenced. Measured with immunoSEQ multiplex PCR; TCRdb has only the in-frame clones, and not every one. The table lists around 710,000 clones, roughly 12% of them singletons. Concerning this clone: What it binds is not known.

CDR1 is SGHRS, CDR2 YFSETQ, per germline. This CDR3 spans 17 amino acids. Between the trimmed V and J ends, which lost 4 bases and 1 base, there was a span of 18 bases. The sequence was collected from a young man with type 1 diabetes. Sequenced: naive CD4+ T cells from blood. The chain has TRBV5-1 and TRBJ2-4; D perhaps matches TRBD2 (5 bases). The CDR3 DNA sequence: TGCGCCAGCAGCCCGGAGGAGAACCGGAGGGCCAAAAACATTCAGTACTTC. It codes for CASSPEENRRAKNIQYF.